This TCR beta chain is drawn from a study of CD8+ T cells in alopecia areata. Study-level background: Severity among treated patients was scored by the percentage of scalp area affected.

Details on this clone: What it binds is unknown.

Treatment defined: oral pan-JAK inhibitor, 5-10 mg twice daily. The study team obtained lesional scalp punch biopsies and peripheral blood from alopecia areata patients. Following extraction, RNA underwent reverse transcription to cDNA, which served as the sequencing template. Profiled with immunoSEQ multiplex PCR; TCRdb holds only in-frame clones, not every one. The sample lists about 140,000 clones, around 87% occurring once. General study findings and limits: Sequencing of scalp tissue also captures the resident alphabeta T cells of normal skin.

The germline CDR1 and CDR2 sequences are MGHDK and SYGVNS. The J segment lost 0 bases and the V segment lost 8 bases, leaving 4 bases of the junction unmatched. The CDR3 length is 14 residues. This clonotype originated in a human donor with alopecia areata. The input for sequencing was CD8+ T cells sorted from blood, taken at week 4, from a patient treated with tofacitinib. The chain carries TRBV25-1 and TRBJ2-3; TRBD1 aligns across 8 bases. CDR3 in amino acids: CASQQGASTDTQYF. The DNA for the CDR3 is TGTGCCAGCCAGCAGGGGGCCAGCACAGATACGCAGTATTTT.